These 5 T cell receptor beta chains share one sample of origin, sequenced in a study of beta chain features in type 1 diabetes. Isolated RNA was reverse transcribed in full, so expressed TCRB transcripts were sequenced. The assay was immunoSEQ multiplex PCR, and TCRdb's table has in-frame clones only and misses some. The data hold 150,000 or so clones, with 9.2% observed a single time. The specimen was central memory CD4+ T cells from blood. Source of these receptors: a man younger than 35 in good health.

This clone was observed a few times. The chain combines TRBV15 with TRBJ1-2; no clear D gene. CDR1 and CDR2 (germline): LNHNV, YYDKDF (reference sequence). This CDR3 is 13 amino acids long. V was trimmed by 0 bases and J by 8 bases, leaving 10 bases between them. Here the CDR3 DNA reads TGTGCCACCAGCAGAGATCTGTATTCCGGCTACACCTTC. This sequence encodes CATSRDLYSGYTF.

The gene calls are TRBV5-6 and TRBJ1-2, with D hard to call. Germline CDR1 reads SGHDT; CDR2 reads YYEEEE. V was cut by 3 bases and J by 4 bases, with 10 bases left in between. CDR3 size: 13 residues. The CDR3 nucleotides are TGTGCCAGCAGCTCGGCACAGTTCTATGGCTACACCTTC. Its translation: CASSSAQFYGYTF.

This clone occurred a few times. V is TRBV28 and J is TRBJ2-3; possible D gene TRBD2, 5 bases. V was trimmed by 7 bases and J by 5 bases, leaving 10 bases between them. Germline CDR1 is MDHEN and CDR2 is SYDVKM. This CDR3 has 12 amino acids. DNA for the CDR3: TGTGCCAGCACCCCCCGGGGAGATACGCAGTATTTT. Amino acids: CASTPRGDTQYF.

The chain links TRBV27 to TRBJ1-1; no clear D. The CDR3 has 13 amino acids. Germline V lookup: CDR1 MNHEY, CDR2 SMNVEV (reference sequence). Trimming took 4 bases from V and 1 from J, leaving 7 bases between them. CDR3 region: CASSWGENTEAFF. CDR3 coding DNA: TGTGCCAGCAGTTGGGGAGAGAACACTGAAGCTTTCTTT.

This clone has a handful of counts. The chain combines TRBV5-4 with TRBJ1-4; TRBD1 is a possible D gene (5 bases). Germline values: CDR1 SGHNT, CDR2 YYREEE (reference sequence). This CDR3 region has 14 residues. Trimming removed 1 base at V and 3 bases at J, with 7 bases between. CDR3 sequence reads: CASSLKGPNEKLFF. The DNA for the CDR3 is TGTGCCAGCAGCTTGAAGGGGCCTAATGAAAAACTGTTTTTT.